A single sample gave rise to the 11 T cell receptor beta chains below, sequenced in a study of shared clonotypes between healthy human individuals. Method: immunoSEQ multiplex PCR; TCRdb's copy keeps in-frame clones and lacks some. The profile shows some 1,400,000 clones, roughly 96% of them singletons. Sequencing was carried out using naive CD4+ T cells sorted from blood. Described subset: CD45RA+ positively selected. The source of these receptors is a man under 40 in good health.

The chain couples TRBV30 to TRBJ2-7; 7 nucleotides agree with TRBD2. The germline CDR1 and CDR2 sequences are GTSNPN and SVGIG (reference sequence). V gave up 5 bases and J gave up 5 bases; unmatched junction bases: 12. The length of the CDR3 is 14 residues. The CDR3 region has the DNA TGTGCCTGGGGGGGGGACCAACTATCCCACGAGCAGTACTTC. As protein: CAWGGDQLSHEQYF.

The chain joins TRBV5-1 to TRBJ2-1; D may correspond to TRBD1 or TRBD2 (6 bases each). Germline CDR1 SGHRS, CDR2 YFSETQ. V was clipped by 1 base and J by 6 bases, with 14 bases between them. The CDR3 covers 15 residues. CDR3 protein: CASSLIGGTINEQFF. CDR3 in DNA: TGCGCCAGCAGCTTGATCGGGGGCACAATCAATGAGCAGTTCTTC.

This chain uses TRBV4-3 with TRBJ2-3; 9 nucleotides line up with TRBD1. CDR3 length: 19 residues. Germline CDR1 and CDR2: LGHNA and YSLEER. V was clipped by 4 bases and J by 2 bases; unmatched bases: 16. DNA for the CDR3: TGCGCCAGCAGCCGATGGGGACAGGGTGCGCAGCGGTCCACAGATACGCAGTATTTT. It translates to CASSRWGQGAQRSTDTQYF.

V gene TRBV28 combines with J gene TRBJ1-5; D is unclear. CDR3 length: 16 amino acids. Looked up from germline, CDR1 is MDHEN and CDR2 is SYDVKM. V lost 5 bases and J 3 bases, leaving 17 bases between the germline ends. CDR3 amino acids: CASSRRPDGYNQPQHF. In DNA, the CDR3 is TGTGCCAGCAGTCGGAGGCCCGACGGTTACAATCAGCCCCAGCATTTT.

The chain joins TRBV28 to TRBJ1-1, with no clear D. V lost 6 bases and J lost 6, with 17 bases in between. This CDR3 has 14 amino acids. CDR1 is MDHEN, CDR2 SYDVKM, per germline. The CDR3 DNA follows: TGTGCCAGCAGGATCCTCCTACAGAGCCCTGAAGCTTTCTTT. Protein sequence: CASRILLQSPEAFF.

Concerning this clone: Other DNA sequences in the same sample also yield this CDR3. CDR3 in DNA: TGCAGTGCCCGAACAGGGGATGGCTACACCTTC. Protein product: CSARTGDGYTF. The V call is TRBV20-1, the J call TRBJ1-2; 7 bases line up with TRBD1. CDR1 and CDR2 from the germline V gene are DFQATT and SNEGSKA (reference sequence). The length of the CDR3 is 11 residues. V lost 6 bases and J lost 6; bases outside the gene matches: 4.

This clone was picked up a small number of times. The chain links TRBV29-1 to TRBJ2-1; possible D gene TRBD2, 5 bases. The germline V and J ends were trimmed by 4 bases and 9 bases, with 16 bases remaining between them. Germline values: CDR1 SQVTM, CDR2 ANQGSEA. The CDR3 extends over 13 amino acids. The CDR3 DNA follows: TGCAGCGTTGCCCTAGCTGCAACACGTGAGCAGTTCTTC. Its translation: CSVALAATREQFF.

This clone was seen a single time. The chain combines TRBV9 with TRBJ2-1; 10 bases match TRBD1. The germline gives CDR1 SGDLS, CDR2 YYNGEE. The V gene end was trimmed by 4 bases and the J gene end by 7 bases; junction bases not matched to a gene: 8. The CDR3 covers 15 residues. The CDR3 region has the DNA TGTGCCAGCAGCCCCCGGACAGGGGGAGGGAATGAGCAGTTCTTC. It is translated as CASSPRTGGGNEQFF.

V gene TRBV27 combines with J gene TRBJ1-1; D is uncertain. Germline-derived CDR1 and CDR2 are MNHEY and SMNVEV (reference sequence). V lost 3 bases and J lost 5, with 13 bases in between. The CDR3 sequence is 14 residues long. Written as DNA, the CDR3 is TGTGCCAGCAGTTTCGGGAGGGATGGTACTGAAGCTTTCTTT. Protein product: CASSFGRDGTEAFF.

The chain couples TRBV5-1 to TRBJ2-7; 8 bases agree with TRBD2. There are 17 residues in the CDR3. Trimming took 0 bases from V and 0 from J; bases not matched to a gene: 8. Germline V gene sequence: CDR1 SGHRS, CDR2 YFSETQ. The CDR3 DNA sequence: TGCGCCAGCAGCTTGGCCCCAGCGGGAGACGTCTCCTACGAGCAGTACTTC. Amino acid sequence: CASSLAPAGDVSYEQYF.

Written as DNA, the CDR3 is TGTGCCAGCAGTGGTTGGGTTAGCGGGAGCTCCTACGAGCAGTACTTC. Translation: CASSGWVSGSSYEQYF. V usage is TRBV6-1 and J usage is TRBJ2-7; 9 bases match TRBD2. The CDR3 totals 16 residues. CDR1 is MNHNS and CDR2 is SASEGT in the germline V gene. The V segment lost 4 bases and the J segment 0 bases; nucleotides outside the gene matches: 7.